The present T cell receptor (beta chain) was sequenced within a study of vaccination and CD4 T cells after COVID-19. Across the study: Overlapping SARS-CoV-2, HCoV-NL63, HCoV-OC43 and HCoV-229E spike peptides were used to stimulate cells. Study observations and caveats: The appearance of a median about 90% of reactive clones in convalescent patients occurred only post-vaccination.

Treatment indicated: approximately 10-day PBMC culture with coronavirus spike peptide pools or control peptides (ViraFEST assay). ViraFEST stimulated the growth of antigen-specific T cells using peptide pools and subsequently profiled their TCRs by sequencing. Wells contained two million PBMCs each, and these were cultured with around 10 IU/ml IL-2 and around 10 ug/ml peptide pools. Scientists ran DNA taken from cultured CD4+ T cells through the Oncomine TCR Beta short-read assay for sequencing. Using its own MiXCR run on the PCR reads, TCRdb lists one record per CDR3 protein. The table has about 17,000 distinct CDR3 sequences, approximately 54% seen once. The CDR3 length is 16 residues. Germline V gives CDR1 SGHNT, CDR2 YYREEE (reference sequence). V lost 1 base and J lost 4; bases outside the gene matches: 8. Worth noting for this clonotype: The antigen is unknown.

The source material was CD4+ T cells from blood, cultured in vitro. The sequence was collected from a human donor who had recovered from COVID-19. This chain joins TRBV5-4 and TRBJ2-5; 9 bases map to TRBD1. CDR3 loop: CASSLRGQGGAETQYF. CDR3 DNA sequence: TGTGCCAGCAGCTTGAGGGGACAGGGTGGGGCAGAGACCCAGTACTTC.